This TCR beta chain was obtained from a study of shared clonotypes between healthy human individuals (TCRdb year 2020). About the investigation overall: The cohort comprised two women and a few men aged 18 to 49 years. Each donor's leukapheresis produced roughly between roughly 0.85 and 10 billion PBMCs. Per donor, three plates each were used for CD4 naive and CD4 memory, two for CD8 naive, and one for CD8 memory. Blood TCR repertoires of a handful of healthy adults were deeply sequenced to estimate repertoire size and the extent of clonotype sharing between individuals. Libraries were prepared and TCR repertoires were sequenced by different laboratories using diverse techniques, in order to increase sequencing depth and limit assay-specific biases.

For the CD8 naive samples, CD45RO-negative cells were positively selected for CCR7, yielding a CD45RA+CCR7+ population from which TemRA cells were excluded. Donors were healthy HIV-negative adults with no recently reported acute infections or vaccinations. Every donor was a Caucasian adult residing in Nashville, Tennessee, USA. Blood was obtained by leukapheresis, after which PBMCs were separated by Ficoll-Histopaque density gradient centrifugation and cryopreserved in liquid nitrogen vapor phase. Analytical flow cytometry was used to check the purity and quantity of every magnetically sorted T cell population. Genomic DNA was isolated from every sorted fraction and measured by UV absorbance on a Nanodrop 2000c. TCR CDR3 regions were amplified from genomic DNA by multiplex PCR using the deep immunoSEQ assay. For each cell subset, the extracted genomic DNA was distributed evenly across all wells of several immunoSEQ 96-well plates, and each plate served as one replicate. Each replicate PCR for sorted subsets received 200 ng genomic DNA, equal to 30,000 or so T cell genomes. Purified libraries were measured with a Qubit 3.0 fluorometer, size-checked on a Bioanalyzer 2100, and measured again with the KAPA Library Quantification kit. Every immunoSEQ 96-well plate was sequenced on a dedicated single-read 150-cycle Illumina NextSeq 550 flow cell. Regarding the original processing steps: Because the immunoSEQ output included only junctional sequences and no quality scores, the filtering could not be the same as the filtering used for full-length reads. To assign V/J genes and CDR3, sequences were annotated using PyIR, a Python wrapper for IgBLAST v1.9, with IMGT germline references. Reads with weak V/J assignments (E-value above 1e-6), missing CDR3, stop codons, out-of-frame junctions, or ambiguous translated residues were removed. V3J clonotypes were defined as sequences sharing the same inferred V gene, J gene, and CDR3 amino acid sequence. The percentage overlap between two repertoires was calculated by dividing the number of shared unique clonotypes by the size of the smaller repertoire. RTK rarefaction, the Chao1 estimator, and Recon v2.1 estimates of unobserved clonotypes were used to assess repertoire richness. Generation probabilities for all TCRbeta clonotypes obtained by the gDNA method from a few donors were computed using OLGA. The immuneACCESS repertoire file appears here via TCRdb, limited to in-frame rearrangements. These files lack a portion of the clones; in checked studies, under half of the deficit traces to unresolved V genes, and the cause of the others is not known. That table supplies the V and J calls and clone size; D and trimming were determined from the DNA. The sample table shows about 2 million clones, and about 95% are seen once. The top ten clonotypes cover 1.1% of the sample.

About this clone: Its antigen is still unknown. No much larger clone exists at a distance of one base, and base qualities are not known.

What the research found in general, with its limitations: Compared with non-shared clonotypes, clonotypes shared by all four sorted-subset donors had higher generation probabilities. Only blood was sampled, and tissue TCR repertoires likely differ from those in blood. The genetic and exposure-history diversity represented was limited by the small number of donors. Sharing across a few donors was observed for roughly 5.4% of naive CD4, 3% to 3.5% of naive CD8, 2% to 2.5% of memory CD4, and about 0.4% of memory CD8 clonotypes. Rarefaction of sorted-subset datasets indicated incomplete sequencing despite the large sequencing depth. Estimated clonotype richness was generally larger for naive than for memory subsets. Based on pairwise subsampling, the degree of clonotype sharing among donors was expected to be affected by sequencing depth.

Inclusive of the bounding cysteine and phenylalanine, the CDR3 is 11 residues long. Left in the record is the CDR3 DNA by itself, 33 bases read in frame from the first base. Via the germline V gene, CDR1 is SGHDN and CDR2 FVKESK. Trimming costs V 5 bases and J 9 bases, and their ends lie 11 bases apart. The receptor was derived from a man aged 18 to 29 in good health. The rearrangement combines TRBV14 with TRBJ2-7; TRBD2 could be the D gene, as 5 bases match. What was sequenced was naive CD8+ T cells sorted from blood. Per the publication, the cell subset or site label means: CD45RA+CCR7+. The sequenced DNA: TGTGCCAGCAGCTTAGGTGGAGGGCAGTACTTC. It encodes CASSLGGGQYF.